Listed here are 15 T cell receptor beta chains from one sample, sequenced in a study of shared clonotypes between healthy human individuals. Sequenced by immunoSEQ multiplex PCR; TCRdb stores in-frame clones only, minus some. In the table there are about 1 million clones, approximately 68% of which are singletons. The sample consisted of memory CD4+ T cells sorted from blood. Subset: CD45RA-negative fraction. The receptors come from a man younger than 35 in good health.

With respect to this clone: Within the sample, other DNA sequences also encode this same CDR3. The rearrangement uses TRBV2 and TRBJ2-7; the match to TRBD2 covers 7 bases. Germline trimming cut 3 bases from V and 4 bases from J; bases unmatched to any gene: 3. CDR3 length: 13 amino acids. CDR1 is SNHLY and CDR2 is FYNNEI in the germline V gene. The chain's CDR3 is CASSDGLVYEQYF. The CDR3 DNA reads TGTGCCAGCAGTGATGGACTAGTGTACGAGCAGTACTTC.

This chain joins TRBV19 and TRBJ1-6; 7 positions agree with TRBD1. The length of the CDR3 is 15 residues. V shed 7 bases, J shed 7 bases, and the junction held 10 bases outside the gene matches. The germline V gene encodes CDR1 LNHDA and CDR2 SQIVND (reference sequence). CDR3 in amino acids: CASTTGDRVNSPLHF. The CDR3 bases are TGTGCCAGTACCACGGGCGACAGGGTAAATTCACCCCTCCACTTT.

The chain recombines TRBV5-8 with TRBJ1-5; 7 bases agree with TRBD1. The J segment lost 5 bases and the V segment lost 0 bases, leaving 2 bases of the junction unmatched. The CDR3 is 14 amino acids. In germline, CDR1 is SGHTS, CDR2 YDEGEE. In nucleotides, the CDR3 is TGTGCCAGCAGCTTGGGACAGGGAGATCAGCCCCAGCATTTT. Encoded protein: CASSLGQGDQPQHF. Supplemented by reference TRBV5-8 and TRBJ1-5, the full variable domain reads EAGVTQSPTHLIKTRGQQATLRCSPISGHTSVYWYQQALGLGLQFLLWYDEGEERNRGNFPPRFSGRQFPNYSSELNVNALELEDSALYLCASSLGQGDQPQHFGDGTRLSIL.

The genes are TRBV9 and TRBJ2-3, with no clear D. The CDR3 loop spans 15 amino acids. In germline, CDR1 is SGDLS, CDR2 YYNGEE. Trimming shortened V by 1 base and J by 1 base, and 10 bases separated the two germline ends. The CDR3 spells CASSVSQSGTDTQYF. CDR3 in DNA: TGTGCCAGCAGCGTAAGTCAGTCCGGCACAGATACGCAGTATTTT.

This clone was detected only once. Here the CDR3 DNA reads TGTGCCAGCAGCGGACCAGGTCGCTACGAGCAGTACTTC. Encoded protein: CASSGPGRYEQYF. The chain combines TRBV5-8 with TRBJ2-7; D uncertain. The CDR3 is 13 amino acids. V lost 4 bases, J lost 3 bases, and 11 bases lay in between. In germline, CDR1 is SGHTS, CDR2 YDEGEE. Together with reference TRBV5-8 and TRBJ2-7, the CDR3 gives the full variable domain: EAGVTQSPTHLIKTRGQQATLRCSPISGHTSVYWYQQALGLGLQFLLWYDEGEERNRGNFPPRFSGRQFPNYSSELNVNALELEDSALYLCASSGPGRYEQYFGPGTRLTVT.

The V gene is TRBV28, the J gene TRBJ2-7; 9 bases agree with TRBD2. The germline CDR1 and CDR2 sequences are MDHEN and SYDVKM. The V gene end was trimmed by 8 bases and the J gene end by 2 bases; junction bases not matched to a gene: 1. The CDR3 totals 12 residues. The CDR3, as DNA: TGTGCCAGCGCGGGGGGGCCCTACGAGCAGTACTTC. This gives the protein CASAGGPYEQYF. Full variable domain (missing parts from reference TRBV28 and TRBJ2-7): DVKVTQSSRYLVKRTGEKVFLECVQDMDHENMFWYRQDPGLGLRLIYFSYDVKMKEKGDIPEGYSVSREKKERFSLILESASTNQTSMYLCASAGGPYEQYFGPGTRLTVT.

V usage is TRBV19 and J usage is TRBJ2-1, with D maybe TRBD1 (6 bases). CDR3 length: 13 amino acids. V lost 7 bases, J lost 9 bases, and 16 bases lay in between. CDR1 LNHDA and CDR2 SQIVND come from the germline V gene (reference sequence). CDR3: CASKDTGRGEQFF. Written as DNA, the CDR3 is TGTGCCAGTAAAGATACAGGGCGAGGTGAGCAGTTCTTC. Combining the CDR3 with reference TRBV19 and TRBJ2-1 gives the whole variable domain DGGITQSPKYLFRKEGQNVTLSCEQNLNHDAMYWYRQDPGQGLRLIYYSQIVNDFQKGDIAEGYSVSREKKESFPLTVTSAQKNPTAFYLCASKDTGRGEQFFGPGTRLTVL.

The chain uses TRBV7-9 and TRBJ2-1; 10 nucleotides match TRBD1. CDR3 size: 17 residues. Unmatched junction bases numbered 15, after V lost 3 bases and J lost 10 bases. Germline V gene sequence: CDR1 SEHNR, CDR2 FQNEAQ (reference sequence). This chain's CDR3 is CASSLKTGTGASKEQFF. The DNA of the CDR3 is TGTGCCAGCAGCTTGAAAACCGGGACAGGGGCTAGCAAGGAGCAGTTCTTC. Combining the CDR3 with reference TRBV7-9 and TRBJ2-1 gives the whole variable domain DTGVSQNPRHKITKRGQNVTFRCDPISEHNRLYWYRQTLGQGPEFLTYFQNEAQLEKSRLLSDRFSAERPKGSFSTLEIQRTEQGDSAMYLCASSLKTGTGASKEQFFGPGTRLTVL.

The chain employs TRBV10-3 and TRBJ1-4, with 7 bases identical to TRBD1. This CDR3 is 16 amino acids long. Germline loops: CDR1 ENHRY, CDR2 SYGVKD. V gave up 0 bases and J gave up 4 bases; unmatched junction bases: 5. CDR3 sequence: CAISESPGQNNEKLFF. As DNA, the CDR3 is TGTGCCATCAGTGAGTCGCCGGGACAGAATAATGAAAAACTGTTTTTT.

The chain's CDR3 is CASSLTSGGPYEQYF. The DNA of the CDR3 is TGTGCCAGCTCATTAACTAGCGGAGGCCCCTACGAGCAGTACTTC. V usage is TRBV6-1 and J usage is TRBJ2-7, with 8 nucleotides matching TRBD2. Germline CDR1 reads MNHNS; CDR2 reads SASEGT. J gave up 2 bases and V 8 bases, and 11 bases lay outside the gene matches. The CDR3 is 15 amino acids.

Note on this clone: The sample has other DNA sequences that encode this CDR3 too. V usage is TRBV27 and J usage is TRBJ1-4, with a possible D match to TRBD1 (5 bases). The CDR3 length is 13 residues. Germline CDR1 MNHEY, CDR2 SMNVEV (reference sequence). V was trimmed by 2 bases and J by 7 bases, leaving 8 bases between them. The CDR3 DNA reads TGTGCCAGCAGTTTAGGGGCTCGTGAAAAACTGTTTTTT. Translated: CASSLGAREKLFF.

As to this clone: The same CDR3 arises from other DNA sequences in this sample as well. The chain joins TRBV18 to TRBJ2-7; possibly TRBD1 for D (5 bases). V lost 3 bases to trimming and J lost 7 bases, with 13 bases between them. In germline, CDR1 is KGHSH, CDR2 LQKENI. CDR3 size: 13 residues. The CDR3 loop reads CASSPSDTREQYF. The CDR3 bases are TGTGCCAGCTCACCCTCGGACACCAGAGAGCAGTACTTC.

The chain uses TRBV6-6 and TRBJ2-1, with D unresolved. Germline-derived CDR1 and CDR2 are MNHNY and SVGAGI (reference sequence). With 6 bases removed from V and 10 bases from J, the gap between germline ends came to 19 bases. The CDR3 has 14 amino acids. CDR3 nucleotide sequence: TGTGCCAGCAGGTTAGAAGGCCTAGTAAACGAGCAGTTCTTC. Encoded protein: CASRLEGLVNEQFF.

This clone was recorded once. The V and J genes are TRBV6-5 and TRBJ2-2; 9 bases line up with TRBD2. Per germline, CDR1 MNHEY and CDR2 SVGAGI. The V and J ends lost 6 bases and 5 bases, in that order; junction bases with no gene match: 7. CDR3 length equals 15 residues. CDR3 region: CASSRGLAITGELFF. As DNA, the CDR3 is TGTGCCAGCAGCCGTGGACTAGCGATAACCGGGGAGCTGTTTTTT.

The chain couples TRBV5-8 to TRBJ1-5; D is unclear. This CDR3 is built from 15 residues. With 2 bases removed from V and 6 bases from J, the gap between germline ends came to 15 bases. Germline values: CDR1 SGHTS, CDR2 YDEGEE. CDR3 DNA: TGTGCCAGCAGCTTTTCCGGGCAAGTAAGTCAGCCCCAGCATTTT. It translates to CASSFSGQVSQPQHF.